This TCR beta chain was sequenced during a study of vaccination effects on CD4 cells after COVID-19 (dated 2022 in TCRdb). Background for the entire study: Each participant got two doses of an mRNA SARS-CoV-2 vaccine, either BNT162b2 or mRNA-1273. Altogether, 10 COVID-19 convalescent patients and a few SARS-CoV-2-naive healthy vaccine recipients made up the full study. The Oncomine TCR Beta short-read assay on an Illumina iSeq 100 was used to sequence cultures from other donors in the study. SARS-CoV-2 spike-specific CD4+ TCR repertoires were compared before and after mRNA vaccination in COVID-19 convalescent patients and in infection-naive vaccine recipients.

About this clone itself: Its antigen specificity is not known. One base away there is no much larger clone; base qualities are not given.

The library was built by means of the immunoSEQ multiplex PCR assay. DNA from the cultured, isolated CD4+ T cells was subjected to TCR beta CDR3 sequencing. The authors processed their data as follows. Non-productive TCR sequences were removed, reads were trimmed to the CDR3 region, and CDR3s of at least 7 amino acids were retained. The MANAFEST web app was used to pick out antigen-specific clonotypes by comparing their expansion in peptide wells with that in reference cultures. For clones to be considered positive, expansion at FDR<0.05 versus reference and all other wells, an odds ratio above 5, and a frequency above 0.1% in two replicate wells were required. A clonotype was defined as cross-reactive if the clonotype was significantly expanded both in SARS-CoV-2 spike wells and in at least one common cold coronavirus spike condition. CDR3 similarity was assessed by Levenshtein distance using the stringdist R package, and unrooted trees were constructed with ape in R 3.6.1. The immuneACCESS repertoire file appears here via TCRdb, limited to in-frame rearrangements. These files lack a portion of the clones; in checked studies, under half of the deficit traces to unresolved V genes, and the cause of the others is not known. V and J calls and clone size follow that table, whereas D and trimming were derived from the DNA. The sample table contains 35,000 to 50,000 clones; only one count was recorded for around three quarters of them. The ten largest make up about 3.1% of the sample.

Beyond this particular receptor, the publication reports: In healthy vaccine recipients, vaccine-induced clones were almost all SARS-CoV-2 mono-reactive, with only 1 of 255 being cross-reactive with common cold coronaviruses. The study was limited by a small number of convalescent patients, and early post-infection timepoints were lacking. Clones induced by infection and clones induced by vaccination both contracted markedly at late timepoints after vaccination, which fits with T cell responses waning over time.

In the ViraFEST assay, PBMC were stimulated with viral peptide pools, and antigen-specific CD4+ T cell clonotypes were then identified by expansion using TCR sequencing. After less than eleven days of culture, CD4+ T cells were isolated with the EasySep CD4+ T cell isolation kit. None of the healthy vaccine recipients had a prior SARS-CoV-2 infection, which was confirmed by nucleocapsid antibody tests that came back negative both before and after vaccination. Some 2 million PBMC per well were cultured in IMDM with about 4.8% human AB serum, around 9.1 IU/ml IL-2 and gentamicin, plus 10 ug/ml peptides. Half of the culture medium was replaced with fresh IL-2-containing medium on days 3 and 7. Unless noted otherwise, every peptide stimulation condition was cultured in triplicate wells. Using Ficoll-Paque Plus gradient centrifugation, PBMC were separated from whole blood and then either used fresh or cryopreserved at -140C. The overlapping peptide pools covered the spike proteins of SARS-CoV-2 as well as those of the common cold coronaviruses HCoV-NL63, HCoV-OC43 and HCoV-229E. Genomic DNA was extracted from cultured CD4+ T cells with the QIAamp micro DNA kit.

Measured from the cysteine to the phenylalanine, the CDR3 is 16 residues long. The only DNA kept is the CDR3, 48 bases in frame from the first base. Trimming costs V 1 base and J 1 base, and their ends lie 12 bases apart. In the germline V gene, CDR1 corresponds to SGHRS and CDR2 to YFSETQ. The sample was CD4+ T cells from PBMCs cultured with HCoV-NL63 spike peptides, taken before COVID-19 vaccination. Per the publication, the cell subset or site label means: HCoV-NL63 spike overlapping peptide pool stimulation. The clonotype originates from a human donor who received a COVID-19 vaccine. In this chain, TRBV5-1 is recombined with TRBJ2-1; the best D guess is TRBD2, with 6 bases matching. The CDR3 region reads CASSLNGGASYNEQFF. Here is the DNA: TGCGCCAGCAGCTTGAACGGCGGGGCGTCCTACAATGAGCAGTTCTTC. Here the CDR3 is joined to the reference TRBV5-1 and TRBJ2-1 genes, and the full variable domain is: KAGVTQTPRYLIKTRGQQVTLSCSPISGHRSVSWYQQTPGQGLQFLFEYFSETQRNKGNFPGRFSGRQFSNSRSEMNVSTLELGDSALYLCASSLNGGASYNEQFFGPGTRLTVL.